This paragraph reports one T cell receptor (beta chain). This entry belongs to a study of blood T cell repertoires in COVID-19. Trimming shortened V by 0 bases and J by 2 bases, and 14 bases separated the two germline ends. CDR1 is MGHRA and CDR2 is YSYEKL in the germline V gene. The CDR3 contains 16 residues. Using immunoSEQ multiplex PCR, the repertoire was profiled, and TCRdb retains in-frame clones only, with some absent. The sample holds about 360,000 clones, 83% seen once. The TCR comes from a man between 25 and 39 years old with active or convalescent COVID-19. The sequencing sample was made of peripheral blood. The gene calls are TRBV4-1 and TRBJ2-7; D possibly corresponds to TRBD2 (6 bases). In DNA, the CDR3 is TGCGCCAGCAGCCAAGAAGGGCTAGCGTACACCTACGAGCAGTACTTC. This encodes CASSQEGLAYTYEQYF.